This TCR beta chain was documented in a study of Graves' ophthalmopathy and Graves' hyperthyroidism. About the research overall: Peripheral blood was obtained at first diagnosis, ahead of any treatment.

V shed 0 bases and J shed 9 bases, with 12 bases lying between them. CDR1 LGHNA and CDR2 YSLEER come from the germline V gene. The CDR3 consists of 15 residues. This clonotype appeared many times. Antigen: not known. Points from the study as a whole: A classifier, a 13-signature model, separated ophthalmopathy from stable hyperthyroidism with approximately 87% sensitivity and about 83% specificity. Blood also harbored most expanded thyroid clonotypes above 0.001 frequency.

Presentation of ophthalmopathy in the donors involved moderate-to-severe activity, CAS ≥3, NOSPECS ≥4 and a duration under 3 months. Transcripts of RNA were the source for amplifying TCR beta CDR3 regions. RT-PCR in the first round used HTBI primers; a second-round multiplex PCR followed. TCRdb reprocessed the multiplex PCR reads with MiXCR, giving one entry per CDR3 protein. The data contain about 340,000 distinct CDR3 sequences, roughly 16% of them singletons. The TCR comes from an adult man with Graves' ophthalmopathy. Sequences were obtained from peripheral blood. The chain employs TRBV4-3 and TRBJ1-6; D remains ambiguous. In DNA, the CDR3 is TGCGCCAGCAGCCAAGAAAGACCAAGTGGTTCACCCCTCCACTTT. Its translation: CASSQERPSGSPLHF.